This T cell receptor beta chain was captured in a study of T cells of healthy individuals. Each CDR3 protein gets one entry after TCRdb re-called the 5' RACE reads with MiXCR. The data hold about 53,000 distinct CDR3 sequences, with roughly 15% observed a single time. CDR1 is MNHEY, CDR2 SVGAGI, per germline. The CDR3 runs 15 residues. V shed 0 bases and J 6 bases; nucleotides not matched to a gene: 4. V usage is TRBV6-5 and J usage is TRBJ2-7; 11 nucleotides agree with TRBD1. The origin of this receptor is a human donor in good health. CDR3 sequence: CASSYSKGTGGEQYF. DNA for the CDR3: TGTGCCAGCAGTTACTCCAAGGGGACAGGGGGCGAGCAGTACTTC.